These T cell receptor beta chains were read from a single sample in a study of blood T cell repertoires in COVID-19. Only in-frame clones appear in the TCRdb table, and some are missing; sequencing was by immunoSEQ multiplex PCR. Of some 260,000 clones listed, 85% to 90% are singletons. Sequenced input: PBMCs or T cells enriched from blood (not recorded which). These receptor sequences come from a man aged 35-49 years who had recovered from COVID-19. CDR3s include the opening cysteine and the closing phenylalanine or tryptophan. A D gene is named only where the DNA matches it firmly. Clone size is not always given. Where it is, it says once, few, many or a class for expanded clones.

NA,14,TRBV5-1,TRBJ2-5,NA,CASSLFKSGETQYF,TGCGCCAGCAGCTTATTTAAATCCGGAGAGACCCAGTACTTC
NA,15,TRBV30,TRBJ1-1,TRBD1,CAWRRRARQGAEAFF,TGTGCCTGGAGACGAAGGGCAAGACAGGGGGCTGAAGCTTTCTTT
few,13,TRBV13,TRBJ2-3,NA,CASRLAGTDTQYF,TGTGCCAGCAGACTAGCCGGCACAGATACGCAGTATTTT
NA,13,TRBV6-1,TRBJ1-4,NA,CASSESRVEKLFF,TGTGCCAGCAGTGAAAGCAGGGTTGAAAAACTGTTTTTT
NA,14,TRBV3-1/TRBV3-2,TRBJ2-7,NA,CASSRGRGGDEQYF,TGTGCCAGCAGCAGGGGGAGGGGGGGGGACGAGCAGTACTTC
NA,18,TRBV7-9,TRBJ1-2,NA,CASSKEGIDMSPDYGYTF,TGTGCCAGCAGCAAGGAAGGAATAGACATGAGCCCAGACTATGGCTACACCTTC
NA,16,TRBV5-4,TRBJ1-4,TRBD1,CASSGGQGLGNEKLFF,TGTGCCAGCAGCGGCGGACAGGGATTGGGTAATGAAAAACTGTTTTTT
NA,15,TRBV4-1,TRBJ1-2,TRBD1,CASSQGQGANYGYTF,TGCGCCAGCAGCCAAGGACAGGGGGCTAACTATGGCTACACCTTC
NA,14,TRBV19,TRBJ2-1,NA,CASNPAGITHEQFF,TGTGCCAGTAACCCAGCGGGTATTACACATGAGCAGTTCTTC
NA,15,TRBV6-5,TRBJ2-5,TRBD1,CASRSAQGVRETQYF,TGTGCCAGCAGGTCAGCACAGGGGGTCAGGGAGACCCAGTACTTC
NA,13,TRBV6-5,TRBJ1-4,NA,CASGGATNEKLFF,TGTGCCAGCGGGGGGGCAACTAATGAAAAACTGTTTTTT
NA,14,TRBV19,TRBJ1-1,NA,CASSTEGGGTEAFF,TGTGCCAGTAGTACCGAAGGGGGTGGCACTGAAGCTTTCTTT
NA,14,TRBV5-8,TRBJ2-7,NA,CASSSGDHADEQYF,TGTGCCAGCAGCTCAGGGGACCACGCGGACGAGCAGTACTTC
NA,13,TRBV12-3/TRBV12-4,TRBJ1-3,NA,CASTRGAGNTIYF,TGTGCCAGCACAAGAGGAGCTGGAAACACCATATATTTT
NA,16,TRBV28,TRBJ2-5,TRBD2,CASSLVSSGYQETQYF,TGTGCCAGCAGTTTAGTTTCTAGCGGGTACCAAGAGACCCAGTACTTC
NA,16,TRBV7-2,TRBJ2-2,TRBD2,CASRPPGLGLTGELFF,TGTGCCAGCAGACCCCCGGGACTAGGGTTAACCGGGGAGCTGTTTTTT
NA,14,TRBV4-3,TRBJ1-6,NA,CASSQGREISPLHF,TGCGCCAGCAGCCAAGGACGGGAGATCTCACCCCTCCACTTT
NA,14,TRBV5-1,TRBJ1-5,TRBD1,CASSQTGGSQPQHF,TGCGCCAGCAGCCAGACAGGGGGCAGTCAGCCCCAGCATTTT
NA,18,TRBV18,TRBJ1-6,NA,CASSPEITGSIYNSPLHF,TGTGCCAGCTCACCTGAAATCACAGGGTCTATCTATAATTCACCCCTCCACTTT
NA,13,TRBV5-4,TRBJ2-5,NA,CASSLLPSETQYF,TGTGCCAGCAGCTTACTTCCCTCGGAGACCCAGTACTTC
NA,14,TRBV28,TRBJ2-1,TRBD2,CASSFSGGGHEQFF,TGTGCCAGCAGTTTTAGCGGGGGTGGCCATGAGCAGTTCTTC
NA,16,TRBV5-4,TRBJ1-2,NA,CASSLESTGSNYGYTF,TGTGCCAGCAGCTTGGAGTCTACAGGGTCTAACTATGGCTACACCTTC
NA,11,TRBV3-1/TRBV3-2,TRBJ2-5,NA,CASSQAQTQYF,TGTGCCAGCAGCCAAGCTCAGACCCAGTACTTC
NA,17,TRBV5-6,TRBJ2-5,NA,CASSFGQGRLSGGPSYF,TGTGCCAGCAGCTTCGGACAGGGACGACTTAGCGGGGGCCCCTCGTACTTC
NA,15,TRBV6-4,TRBJ1-6,NA,CASSPKSSYNSPLHF,TGTGCCAGCAGCCCCAAGAGCTCCTATAATTCACCCCTCCACTTT
NA,14,TRBV3-1/TRBV3-2,TRBJ1-2,NA,CASRARGDGRGYTF,TGTGCCAGCAGGGCCAGGGGTGATGGACGAGGCTACACCTTC
NA,12,TRBV5-5,TRBJ2-1,NA,CASSWDIVAQFF,TGTGCCAGCAGCTGGGACATCGTAGCCCAGTTCTTC
NA,16,TRBV30,TRBJ2-1,NA,CAWRDVSGYSYNEQFF,TGTGCCTGGAGGGACGTTAGCGGATACTCCTACAATGAGCAGTTCTTC
NA,15,TRBV30,TRBJ1-2,TRBD1,CALVAGGGGKYGYTF,TGTGCCTTGGTGGCTGGAGGGGGCGGAAAGTATGGCTACACCTTC
once,12,TRBV5-6,TRBJ1-2,TRBD1,CASSPGTGRYTF,TGTGCCAGCAGCCCGGGGACAGGGCGCTACACCTTC
NA,15,TRBV5-6,TRBJ1-3,TRBD1,CASSLIQGAGNTIYF,TGTGCCAGCAGCTTGATCCAGGGGGCTGGAAACACCATATATTTT
NA,13,TRBV6-5,TRBJ2-7,TRBD2,CASSRGLAGEQYF,TGTGCCAGCAGTAGAGGACTAGCGGGTGAGCAGTACTTC
NA,14,TRBV2,TRBJ1-2,TRBD1,CASSAQQGEYGYTF,TGTGCCAGCAGTGCGCAACAGGGGGAGTATGGCTACACCTTC
NA,13,TRBV5-4,TRBJ1-2,NA,CASSVGQLYGYTF,TGTGCCAGCAGCGTCGGACAGTTGTATGGCTACACCTTC
NA,15,TRBV4-2,TRBJ2-7,TRBD2,CASSQGRLAPYEQYF,TGTGCCAGCAGCCAAGGGCGACTAGCGCCCTACGAGCAGTACTTC
NA,16,TRBV11-2,TRBJ2-3,TRBD2,CASSLSSGGRTDTQYF,TGTGCCAGCAGCTTATCTAGCGGGGGGCGGACAGATACGCAGTATTTT
NA,13,TRBV19,TRBJ1-2,NA,CASSFKTTHGYTF,TGTGCCAGTAGTTTTAAGACTACTCACGGCTACACCTTC